These 23 T cell receptor beta chains share one sample of origin, sequenced in a study of blood T cell repertoires in COVID-19. Libraries were prepared by immunoSEQ multiplex PCR; TCRdb keeps only in-frame clonotypes and omits some of them. This table holds 40,000 to 50,000 clones, around 90% found once. Sequencing was carried out using peripheral blood. The source of these receptors is a human donor in a cohort sampled during active COVID-19.

The V and J genes are TRBV11-2 and TRBJ1-1, with D possibly matching TRBD1 (5 bases). The CDR3 contains 19 residues. Germline V lookup: CDR1 SGHAT, CDR2 FQNNGV. Trimming took 2 bases from V and 5 from J, leaving 27 bases between them. CDR3 nucleotide sequence: TGTGCCAGCAGCTTAATAAGGCGGGGGGGACGGAGTGAAAGAACTGAAGCTTTCTTT. Translated: CASSLIRRGGRSERTEAFF.

The CDR3 coding sequence is TGTGCCAGCAGTTACCAGGGATCTATCACTGAAGCTTTCTTT. Encoded protein: CASSYQGSITEAFF. This chain connects TRBV6-6 to TRBJ1-1, with a tentative D call TRBD1 (5 bases). The CDR3 is 14 amino acids. The V end was cut by 2 bases, the J end by 4 bases, with 11 bases between. The germline gives CDR1 MNHNY, CDR2 SVGAGI (reference sequence).

The chain is built from TRBV18 and TRBJ1-1, with TRBD1 matching 7 bases. The CDR3 contains 17 residues. The ends lost 3 bases at V and 4 bases at J; junction bases unmatched: 14. Germline-derived CDR1 and CDR2 are KGHSH and LQKENI. The CDR3 nucleotides are TGTGCCAGCTCACCTTCTGGGACAGCACTTGGAGGCACTGAAGCTTTCTTT. Encoded protein: CASSPSGTALGGTEAFF.

This chain joins TRBV5-6 and TRBJ2-6; weak D call: TRBD1 (5 bases). V lost 3 bases, J lost 5 bases, and 9 bases lay in between. This CDR3 contains 14 residues. Germline V gene sequence: CDR1 SGHDT, CDR2 YYEEEE. CDR3 nucleotides: TGTGCCAGCAGCTGGCGGACAAGGGCCAACGTCCTGACTTTC. Translation: CASSWRTRANVLTF.

The V gene is TRBV4-1, the J gene TRBJ1-1; possible D gene TRBD1, 5 bases. The germline V and J ends were trimmed by 4 bases and 0 bases, with 18 bases remaining between them. Germline CDR1 MGHRA, CDR2 YSYEKL. This CDR3 spans 17 amino acids. CDR3 coding DNA: TGCGCCAGCAGCCGCTACGGGGGGACCGACATGAACACTGAAGCTTTCTTT. It encodes CASSRYGGTDMNTEAFF.

The rearrangement joins TRBV4-3 to TRBJ1-1; TRBD1 matches 8 bases. CDR3 length: 16 amino acids. Germline V lookup: CDR1 LGHNA, CDR2 YSLEER. The V gene end was trimmed by 0 bases and the J gene end by 2 bases; junction bases not matched to a gene: 5. In nucleotides, the CDR3 is TGCGCCAGCAGCCAAGATTACGGACAGGGAAACACTGAAGCTTTCTTT. It codes for CASSQDYGQGNTEAFF.

This clone occurred once. J is TRBJ1-5 and V is TRBV6-5, with D perhaps matching TRBD1 (6 bases). This CDR3 has 15 amino acids. Trimming took off 6 bases at V and 0 bases at J, with 12 bases between the two ends. The V gene's germline CDR1 is MNHEY and CDR2 SVGAGI. CDR3 region: CASRLDRNSNQPQHF. The CDR3 DNA follows: TGTGCCAGCAGACTCGACAGGAATAGCAATCAGCCCCAGCATTTT.

V usage is TRBV4-1 and J usage is TRBJ1-3; TRBD1 matches 9 bases. This CDR3 contains 18 residues. Germline CDR1 is MGHRA and CDR2 is YSYEKL. The junction had 16 bases not matched to a gene; V was cut back by 5 bases and J by 5 bases. The CDR3 DNA sequence: TGCGCCAGCAGCAACAACGGGGGAACAGGGGGCAATAGAAACACCATATATTTT. This sequence encodes CASSNNGGTGGNRNTIYF.

The genes are TRBV2 and TRBJ2-5, with 8 bases identical to TRBD1. Germline V gene sequence: CDR1 SNHLY, CDR2 FYNNEI. The CDR3 is made up of 16 amino acids. V was clipped by 6 bases and J by 4 bases; unmatched bases: 13. CDR3 sequence (DNA): TGTGCCAGCAGCGCAGACAGGGGCGCGCTGGGAGAGACCCAGTACTTC. It specifies CASSADRGALGETQYF.

The chain employs TRBV19 and TRBJ2-7; a weak D match, TRBD1 (5 bases). The CDR3 length is 15 residues. Trimming stripped 3 bases from V and 5 bases from J, with 17 bases between. CDR1 and CDR2 from the germline V gene are LNHDA and SQIVND (reference sequence). CDR3 DNA sequence: TGTGCCAGTAGTATGGGAAGAAAGCTAGGGGACGAGCAGTACTTC. Translation gives CASSMGRKLGDEQYF.

The genes are TRBV5-4 and TRBJ2-7; TRBD1 matches 9 bases. The CDR3 runs to 14 residues. Germline V gives CDR1 SGHNT, CDR2 YYREEE (reference sequence). Trimming cost V 4 bases and J 4 bases; bases outside gene matches: 6. DNA of the CDR3: TGTGCCAGCAGCGCCGGGACAGGGACGTACGAGCAGTACTTC. Amino acid sequence: CASSAGTGTYEQYF.

The chain combines TRBV13 with TRBJ1-1; 11 bases map to TRBD1. J gave up 5 bases and V 2 bases, and 10 bases lay outside the gene matches. This CDR3 is 17 amino acids long. Germline CDR1 and CDR2: PRHDT and FYEKMQ (reference sequence). In nucleotides, the CDR3 is TGTGCCAGCAGCTTAAAGAGGACAGGGGGCGTTTGGACTGAAGCTTTCTTT. Residues: CASSLKRTGGVWTEAFF.

V gene TRBV6-5 combines with J gene TRBJ1-2; 9 nucleotides match TRBD1. Looked up from germline, CDR1 is MNHEY and CDR2 is SVGAGI. Trimming took 2 bases from V and 6 from J; bases not matched to a gene: 7. The CDR3 contains 15 residues. CDR3 sequence (DNA): TGTGCCAGCAGTTACCGGACAGGGGTCGGTCATGGCTACACCTTC. Residues: CASSYRTGVGHGYTF.

The chain couples TRBV15 to TRBJ1-4; D not certain. The CDR3 has 15 residues. V was clipped by 5 bases and J by 7 bases, with 17 bases between them. Germline V gene sequence: CDR1 LNHNV, CDR2 YYDKDF (reference sequence). This CDR3 is CATSPHRGSGEKLFF. The CDR3, as DNA: TGTGCCACCAGCCCCCACCGAGGGTCAGGTGAAAAACTGTTTTTT.

The gene calls are TRBV19 and TRBJ1-6, with unresolved D. V shed 7 bases and J shed 0 bases, with 10 bases lying between them. The CDR3 extends over 15 amino acids. In germline, CDR1 is LNHDA, CDR2 SQIVND (reference sequence). CDR3: CASKEGGSYNSPLHF. For the CDR3, the DNA is TGTGCCAGTAAGGAGGGAGGCTCCTATAATTCACCCCTCCACTTT.

The rearrangement joins TRBV4-3 to TRBJ2-7, with TRBD1 matching over 8 bases. Trimming cost V 1 base and J 3 bases; bases outside gene matches: 8. This CDR3 comprises 16 residues. CDR1 LGHNA and CDR2 YSLEER come from the germline V gene. CDR3 DNA: TGCGCCAGCAGCCAAGGACAGGGGAACCCCTTCTACGAGCAGTACTTC. Translating gives CASSQGQGNPFYEQYF.

The gene calls are TRBV4-1 and TRBJ1-1, with TRBD1 as a possible D gene (6 bases). CDR1 and CDR2 (germline): MGHRA, YSYEKL. Trimming cost V 0 bases and J 3 bases, with 17 bases left between them. The CDR3 has 17 amino acids. The CDR3 bases are TGCGCCAGCAGCCAAGAGAGGGGGAGAGTGGAGGACACTGAAGCTTTCTTT. It specifies CASSQERGRVEDTEAFF.

The chain uses TRBV7-7 and TRBJ2-7, with TRBD1 matching 10 bases. Germline CDR1 and CDR2: SSHAT and FNYEAQ (reference sequence). The CDR3 consists of 13 residues. The junction had 5 bases not matched to a gene; V was cut back by 8 bases and J by 4 bases. The CDR3 region has the DNA TGTGCCAGCTCGGAGGACAGGGGGTACGAGCAGTACTTC. It encodes CASSEDRGYEQYF.

The chain carries TRBV9 and TRBJ1-5; TRBD1 matches at 7 bases. CDR1 is SGDLS, CDR2 YYNGEE, per germline. V gave up 4 bases and J gave up 4 bases; unmatched junction bases: 8. CDR3 length equals 15 residues. The CDR3 region has the DNA TGTGCCAGCAGCCTCTGGGACAGCCCAAATCAGCCCCAGCATTTT. Protein: CASSLWDSPNQPQHF.

The rearrangement joins TRBV27 to TRBJ2-7; possible D gene TRBD2, 5 bases. The V end was cut by 8 bases, the J end by 2 bases, with 19 bases between. Per the germline V gene, CDR1 is MNHEY and CDR2 is SMNVEV (reference sequence). There are 15 residues in the CDR3. CDR3 residues: CASCTNADGTYEQYF. CDR3 in DNA: TGTGCCAGCTGCACCAACGCGGACGGGACCTACGAGCAGTACTTC.

This chain uses TRBV10-1 with TRBJ1-1; D is unclear. From germline, CDR1 is WNHNN and CDR2 SYGVQD (reference sequence). Trimming pared 3 bases from V and 1 base from J, leaving 6 bases between. CDR3 length: 13 residues. The CDR3 loop reads CASSDIQNTEAFF. The CDR3 region has the DNA TGCGCCAGCAGTGACATACAGAACACTGAAGCTTTCTTT.

The chain is built from TRBV11-2 and TRBJ2-6, with TRBD2 matching 10 bases. This CDR3 region has 19 residues. CDR1 and CDR2 from the germline V gene are SGHAT and FQNNGV. V shed 1 base and J 0 bases; nucleotides not matched to a gene: 6. CDR3 in DNA: TGTGCCAGCAGCTTAGTTATAGCGGGGGGCCCCTCTGGGGCCAACGTCCTGACTTTC. Translating it yields CASSLVIAGGPSGANVLTF.

This rearrangement joins TRBV7-2 to TRBJ1-2, with no clear D. The CDR3 is 14 residues long. Germline CDR1 and CDR2: SGHTA and FQGNSA. V was pared by 6 bases and J by 6 bases, with 17 bases between. CDR3 nucleotides: TGTGCCAGCAGACGGAGTGGAGGATTTGATGGCTACACCTTC. It specifies CASRRSGGFDGYTF.